These T cell receptor beta chains were read from a single sample in a study of blood T cell repertoires in COVID-19. Profiled with immunoSEQ multiplex PCR; TCRdb holds only in-frame clones, not every one. The table records about 440,000 clones, about nine tenths of them present only once. The sample consisted of PBMCs or T cells enriched from blood (not recorded which). The receptors derive from a man aged 18 to 29 who had recovered from COVID-19. CDR3s include the opening cysteine and the closing phenylalanine or tryptophan. The order of the fields is V gene, clone size, J gene, D gene, CDR3 DNA, CDR3 protein. The D gene is left open where the match is weak. Size is stated for part of the rows, as once, few or many counts, or as a class when the clone is expanded.

TRBV28	once	TRBJ1-1	TRBD1	TGTGCCAGCATCACGGGACAGATGAACACTGAAGCTTTCTTT	CASITGQMNTEAFF
TRBV4-1	-	TRBJ2-1	TRBD2	TGCGCCAGCAGCCCACCCCCCAGGCCTAGCGGATACAATGAGCAGTTCTTC	CASSPPPRPSGYNEQFF
TRBV19	-	TRBJ1-2	TRBD1	TGTGCCAGTAGGCCCCGGACAGGGAACAACTATGGCTACACCTTC	CASRPRTGNNYGYTF
TRBV9	-	TRBJ1-3	TRBD1	TGTGCCAGCAGCGCCCGACAGGGAACCAGGAACACCATATATTTT	CASSARQGTRNTIYF
TRBV5-4	few	TRBJ1-1	-	TGTGCCAGCAGCTACCGGGACACGAACACTGAAGCTTTCTTT	CASSYRDTNTEAFF
TRBV6-1	once	TRBJ2-1	TRBD2	TGTGCCAGCAGTGAGGGACTAATAAGCTACAATGAGCAGTTCTTC	CASSEGLISYNEQFF
TRBV7-2	-	TRBJ1-4	TRBD1	TGTGCCAGCAGCTTAGGGACAGGGCAAGTGCATGAAAAACTGTTTTTT	CASSLGTGQVHEKLFF
TRBV10-3	-	TRBJ2-7	TRBD2	TGTGCCACAGCGGGGAAGGGTTACGAGCAGTACTTC	CATAGKGYEQYF
TRBV2	-	TRBJ1-2	TRBD1	TGTGCCAGCAGTAGACAGGGGGGTAACTATGGCTACACCTTC	CASSRQGGNYGYTF
TRBV9	-	TRBJ1-5	-	TGTGCCAGCAGCCCCGTGGAGGATCCGTGGAGGGACCTCAATCAGCCCCAGCATTTT	CASSPVEDPWRDLNQPQHF
TRBV29-1	-	TRBJ1-5	-	TGCAGCGTTCAGATAGCGGGAGCAGGGCAGCCCCAGCATTTT	CSVQIAGAGQPQHF
TRBV10-3	-	TRBJ1-3	-	TGTGCCATCAGTGAGTGGGCAGGGGCCGTTGGAAACACCATATATTTT	CAISEWAGAVGNTIYF
TRBV19	-	TRBJ2-2	TRBD2	TGTGCCAGTAGTTTCGGTAGCGGGGGATCCGGGGAGCTGTTTTTT	CASSFGSGGSGELFF
TRBV4-1	-	TRBJ1-2	-	TGCGCCAGCAGCCAAGTAGTCGGGAATGGCTACACCTTC	CASSQVVGNGYTF
TRBV5-1	-	TRBJ1-3	TRBD1	TGCGCCAGCAGCCTGGACAGGGCCTCTGGAAACACCATATATTTT	CASSLDRASGNTIYF
TRBV5-4	-	TRBJ2-7	TRBD1	TGTGCCAGCAGCTCCCGGGACAGGTTCTCCTACGAGCAGTACTTC	CASSSRDRFSYEQYF
TRBV7-8	-	TRBJ1-1	-	TGTGCCAGCAGCTTAATGGGGGGCGGGGGTACGAACACTGAAGCTTTCTTT	CASSLMGGGGTNTEAFF
TRBV4-2	-	TRBJ2-7	TRBD2	TGTGCCAGCAGCCAAGGTAGCGGGAGCTCCTACGAGCAGTACTTC	CASSQGSGSSYEQYF
TRBV11-2	-	TRBJ2-5	-	TGTGCCAGCAGCCCTGGGCCCTCGGAGACCCAGTACTTC	CASSPGPSETQYF
TRBV6-5	-	TRBJ1-4	-	TGTGCCAGCACCCCCGCCCGGGAAACTAATGAAAAACTGTTTTTT	CASTPARETNEKLFF
TRBV5-8	-	TRBJ1-2	TRBD1	TGTGCCAGCAGCCCTCGGACAGGGGGATACTATGGCTACACCTTC	CASSPRTGGYYGYTF
TRBV30	-	TRBJ2-5	-	TGTGCCTGGAAACAGGGTGTCGAGACCCAGTACTTC	CAWKQGVETQYF
TRBV10-3	-	TRBJ1-2	-	TGTGCCATCAGTGAGTTATCGGCAGGGAGGGATGGCTACACCTTC	CAISELSAGRDGYTF
TRBV5-4	-	TRBJ1-1	TRBD1	TGTGCCAGCAGCCGACAGGGTGGAAGAGCTGAAGCTTTCTTT	CASSRQGGRAEAFF
TRBV7-9	-	TRBJ1-5	-	TGTGCCAGCAGCTCAGAGGGTCAGCCCCAGCATTTT	CASSSEGQPQHF
TRBV19	-	TRBJ1-2	-	TGTGCCAGTAGTATAGCAGGGGATAACTATGGCTACACCTTC	CASSIAGDNYGYTF
TRBV7-6	-	TRBJ2-1	-	TGTGCCAGCAGCTTCCGCGGGCGGGCAAACTCCTACAATGAGCAGTTCTTC	CASSFRGRANSYNEQFF
TRBV5-1	-	TRBJ1-1	-	TGCGCCAGCAGCTCCTTAAGGGGAACGGACACTGAAGCTTTCTTT	CASSSLRGTDTEAFF
TRBV5-8	-	TRBJ1-2	TRBD1	TGTGCCAGCAGCCCCGGACAGGGCCAACTTTACTATGGCTACACCTTC	CASSPGQGQLYYGYTF
TRBV28	-	TRBJ1-2	-	TGTGCCAGCAGTGTGGGGAGTGGGTATGGCTACACCTTC	CASSVGSGYGYTF
TRBV3-1/TRBV3-2	-	TRBJ2-1	TRBD1	TGTGCCAGCAGCCTCGAGACTCTCCGGGACAGGGGTGAGAATGAGCAGTTCTTC	CASSLETLRDRGENEQFF
TRBV7-9	once	TRBJ2-7	TRBD1	TGTGCCAGCAGCCCGACAGGGTCCTACGAGCAGTACTTC	CASSPTGSYEQYF
TRBV12-3/TRBV12-4	-	TRBJ2-7	-	TGTGCCAGCAGTTTGGATAGCTTGTACGAGCAGTACTTC	CASSLDSLYEQYF
TRBV2	-	TRBJ2-1	TRBD1	TGTGCCAGCAGTGAAGCGGGACAGGGAAGGTACAATGAGCAGTTCTTC	CASSEAGQGRYNEQFF
TRBV7-2	-	TRBJ2-2	-	TGTGCCAGCAGCTTTAGCCTTTTGAAGCGAGCGAACACCGGGGAGCTGTTTTTT	CASSFSLLKRANTGELFF
TRBV9	-	TRBJ1-1	-	TGTGCCAGCAGCTCGCCGATCGGGGCTGAAGCTTTCTTT	CASSSPIGAEAFF
TRBV18	few	TRBJ1-3	-	TGTGCCAGCTCACCTGCGCTCGGAAACACCATATATTTT	CASSPALGNTIYF
TRBV7-8	-	TRBJ1-5	TRBD1	TGTGCCAGCAGCACGACAGGGGAGGCTCATCAGCCCCAGCATTTT	CASSTTGEAHQPQHF
TRBV4-2	-	TRBJ1-2	-	TGTGCCAGCAGCCAAGATGGCACAGGGAAATCGAACTATGGCTACACCTTC	CASSQDGTGKSNYGYTF
TRBV7-2	-	TRBJ1-6	-	TGTGCCAGCAGTTGGGTGGGAGTTGGGGACTTCTATAATTCACCCCTCCACTTT	CASSWVGVGDFYNSPLHF
TRBV9	-	TRBJ2-1	-	TGTGCCAGCAGCCCCGACGGCGGCTTCTACAATGAGCAGTTCTTC	CASSPDGGFYNEQFF
TRBV13	-	TRBJ1-1	TRBD1	TGTGCCAGCAGCGACGGGACAGGATACACTGAAGCTTTCTTT	CASSDGTGYTEAFF
TRBV27	once	TRBJ2-5	TRBD2	TGTGCCAGCAGTACACTAGCGGGAGGGCAAGAGACCCAGTACTTC	CASSTLAGGQETQYF
TRBV5-1	-	TRBJ1-2	-	TGCGCCAGCAGCTTGGACACAGGGTCGTCGAATGGCTACACCTTC	CASSLDTGSSNGYTF
TRBV5-1	-	TRBJ2-3	TRBD2	TGCGCCAGCAGCTTGGGACTAGCGTCCGATACGCAGTATTTT	CASSLGLASDTQYF
TRBV3-1/TRBV3-2	-	TRBJ1-1	-	TGTGCCAGCAGCCCCGCAGGCTTCATGAACACTGAAGCTTTCTTT	CASSPAGFMNTEAFF
TRBV5-4	-	TRBJ1-6	-	TGTGCCAGCAGCTTGGCGGGTGGTTCACCCCTCCACTTT	CASSLAGGSPLHF
TRBV6-2/TRBV6-3	-	TRBJ1-2	-	TGTGCCAGCAGTTACCGGACTGCCAACTATGGCTACACCTTC	CASSYRTANYGYTF
TRBV28	-	TRBJ1-2	-	TGTGCCAGCAGTTTACGGGGACTTAACTATGGCTACACCTTC	CASSLRGLNYGYTF
TRBV3-1/TRBV3-2	-	TRBJ2-5	TRBD2	TGTGCCAGCAGCCCTTCGGGAGGACTAGGGACTGGGGAGACCCAGTACTTC	CASSPSGGLGTGETQYF
TRBV9	-	TRBJ1-1	-	TGTGCCAGCAGCGTAGCGACGAACGGGGGAACTGAAGCTTTCTTT	CASSVATNGGTEAFF
TRBV4-1	-	TRBJ1-2	TRBD1	TGCGCCAGCAGCCCCTTACGACAGGGGGCGTCGGGTGGCTACACCTTC	CASSPLRQGASGGYTF
TRBV7-8	once	TRBJ2-5	TRBD1	TGTGCCAGCAGCCTCGGACAGGGACGGTTTGTTGGGGAGACCCAGTACTTC	CASSLGQGRFVGETQYF
TRBV18	-	TRBJ1-5	-	TGTGCCAGCTCACCGGCACCCCAAAATCAGCCCCAGCATTTT	CASSPAPQNQPQHF
TRBV28	few	TRBJ1-2	-	TGTGCCAGCAGTCAAGCCCGGGGGGGGGCCCATAACTATGGCTACACCTTC	CASSQARGGAHNYGYTF
TRBV2	-	TRBJ1-6	TRBD1	TGTGCCAGCAGGTCCGACAGGGTAAATTCACCCCTCCACTTT	CASRSDRVNSPLHF
TRBV27	once	TRBJ2-1	-	TGTGCCAGCAGCGACAGGCCGCCCTACAATGAGCAGTTCTTC	CASSDRPPYNEQFF
TRBV2	-	TRBJ2-7	TRBD2	TGTGCCAGCAGGCTAGCGGGGGGGTACGAGCAGTACTTC	CASRLAGGYEQYF
TRBV29-1	-	TRBJ1-5	-	TGCAGCGTCGCCAGTGAAGGGGGGCCCCAGCATTTT	CSVASEGGPQHF
TRBV27	-	TRBJ1-2	-	TGTGCCAGCAGTTGGGCCAGGAAAAACTATGGCTACACCTTC	CASSWARKNYGYTF